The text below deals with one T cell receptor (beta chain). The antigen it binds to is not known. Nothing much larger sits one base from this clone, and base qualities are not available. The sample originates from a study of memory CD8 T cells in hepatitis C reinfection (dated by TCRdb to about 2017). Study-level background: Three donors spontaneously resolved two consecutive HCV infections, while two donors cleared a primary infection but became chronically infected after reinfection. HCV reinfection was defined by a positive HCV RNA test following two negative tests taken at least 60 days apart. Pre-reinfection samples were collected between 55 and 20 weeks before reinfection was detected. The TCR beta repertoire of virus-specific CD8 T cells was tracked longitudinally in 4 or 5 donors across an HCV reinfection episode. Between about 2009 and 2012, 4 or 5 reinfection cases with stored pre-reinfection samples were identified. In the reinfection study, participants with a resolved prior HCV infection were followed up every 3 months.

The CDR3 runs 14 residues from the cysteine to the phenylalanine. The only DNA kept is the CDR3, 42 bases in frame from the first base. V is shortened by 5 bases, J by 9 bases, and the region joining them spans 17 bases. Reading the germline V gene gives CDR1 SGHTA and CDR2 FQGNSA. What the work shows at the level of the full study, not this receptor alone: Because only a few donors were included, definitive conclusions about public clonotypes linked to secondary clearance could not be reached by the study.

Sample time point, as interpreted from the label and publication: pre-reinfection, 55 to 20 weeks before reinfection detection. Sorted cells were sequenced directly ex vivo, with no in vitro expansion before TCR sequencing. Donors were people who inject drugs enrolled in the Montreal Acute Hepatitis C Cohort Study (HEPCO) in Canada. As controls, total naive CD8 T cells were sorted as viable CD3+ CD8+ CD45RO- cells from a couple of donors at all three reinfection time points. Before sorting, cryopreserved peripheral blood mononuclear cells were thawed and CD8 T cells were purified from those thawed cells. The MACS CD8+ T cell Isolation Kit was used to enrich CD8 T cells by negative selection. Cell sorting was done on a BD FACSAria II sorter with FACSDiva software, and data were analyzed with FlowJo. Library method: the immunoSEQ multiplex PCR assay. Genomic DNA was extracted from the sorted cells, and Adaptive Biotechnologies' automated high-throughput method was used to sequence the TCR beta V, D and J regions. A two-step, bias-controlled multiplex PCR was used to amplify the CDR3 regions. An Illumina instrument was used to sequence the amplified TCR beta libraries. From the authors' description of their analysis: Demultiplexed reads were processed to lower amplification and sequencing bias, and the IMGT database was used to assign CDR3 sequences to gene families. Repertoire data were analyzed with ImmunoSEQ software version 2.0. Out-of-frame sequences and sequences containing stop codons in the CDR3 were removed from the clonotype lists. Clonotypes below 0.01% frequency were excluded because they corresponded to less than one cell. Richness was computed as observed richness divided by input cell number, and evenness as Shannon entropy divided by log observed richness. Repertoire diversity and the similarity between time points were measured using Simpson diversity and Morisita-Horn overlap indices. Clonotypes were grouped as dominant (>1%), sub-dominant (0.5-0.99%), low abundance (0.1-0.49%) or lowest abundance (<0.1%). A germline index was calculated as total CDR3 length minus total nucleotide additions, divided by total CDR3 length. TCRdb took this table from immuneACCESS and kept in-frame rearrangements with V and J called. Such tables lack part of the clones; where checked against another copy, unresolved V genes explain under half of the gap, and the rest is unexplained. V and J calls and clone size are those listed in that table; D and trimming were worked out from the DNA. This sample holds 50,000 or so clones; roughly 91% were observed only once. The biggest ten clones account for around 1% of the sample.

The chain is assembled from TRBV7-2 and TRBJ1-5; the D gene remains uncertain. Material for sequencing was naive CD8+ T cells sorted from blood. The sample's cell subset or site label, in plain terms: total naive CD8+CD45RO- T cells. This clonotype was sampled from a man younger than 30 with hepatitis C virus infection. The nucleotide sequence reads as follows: TGTGCCAGCAGCCCCGGGAGAGGCCTAGGGCCCCAGCATTTT. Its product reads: CASSPGRGLGPQHF.